The rows below give T cell receptor beta chains drawn from one sample of a study of T cell responses to AZD1222 COVID-19 vaccine. Libraries were prepared by immunoSEQ multiplex PCR; TCRdb keeps only in-frame clonotypes and omits some of them. The profile shows 84,000 or so clones, roughly 90% of them singletons. The input for sequencing was peripheral blood, taken on day 0 of AZD1222 vaccination. These TCRs come from an adult in good health. Both conserved end residues are part of each CDR3. Fields, in order: V gene, J gene, CDR3 protein.

TRBV10-2	TRBJ2-7	CASRMDWTVSSYEQYF
TRBV24-1	TRBJ2-1	CATSDRSSGRWNEQFF
TRBV7-2	TRBJ1-1	CASSLSRNTEAFF
TRBV10-2	TRBJ1-1	CASSERYGGSMNTEAFF
TRBV7-2	TRBJ2-2	CASSLAPGVYTGELFF
TRBV5-4	TRBJ1-1	CASSIGEASEAFF
TRBV27	TRBJ1-6	CASSLSQAPYSSYNSPLHF
TRBV7-3	TRBJ2-7	CASSLMGTGTYEQYF
TRBV30	TRBJ2-1	CAWSKTDYNEQFF
TRBV29-1	TRBJ2-3	CSVGSLAGGRSDTQYF
TRBV5-1	TRBJ2-7	CASSRGAVSASSYEQYF
TRBV25-1	TRBJ2-1	CASSEWGGIGNEQFF
TRBV5-1	TRBJ2-7	CASSPSGATYEQYF
TRBV14	TRBJ1-1	CASSPDGAESTEAFF
TRBV7-9	TRBJ1-5	CASSLTSGGLNQPQHF
TRBV7-9	TRBJ2-1	CASSLDGSLGNEQFF
TRBV6-5	TRBJ2-1	CASSSGRYYNEQFF
TRBV28	TRBJ1-6	CASSLLGETVLGPLHF
TRBV3-1/TRBV3-2	TRBJ1-3	CASSQDPGIGNTIYF
TRBV5-4	TRBJ2-2	CASSPRGLETGELFF
TRBV9	TRBJ1-6	CASSVGGHSPLHF
TRBV20-1	TRBJ1-2	CSGGQDYGYTF
TRBV12-3/TRBV12-4	TRBJ2-7	CASSTILHEQYF
TRBV10-3	TRBJ1-3	CAIGQARGNTIYF
TRBV4-1	TRBJ2-1	CASSPRTSGYNEQFF
TRBV21-1	TRBJ1-5	CASSAPGQRNQPQHF
TRBV6-5	TRBJ2-7	CASSPAQGVSYEQYF
TRBV6-5	TRBJ1-3	CASRGTGTGNTIYF
TRBV28	TRBJ1-1	CASKMNTEAFF
TRBV18	TRBJ1-1	CASSDVDTEAFF
TRBV10-1	TRBJ1-1	CASSATANTEAFF
TRBV28	TRBJ1-3	CASSPGGSGNTIYF
TRBV5-1	TRBJ1-4	CASSPGQGASEKLFF
TRBV6-6	TRBJ2-7	CASEGPGQGISEQYF
TRBV6-5	TRBJ1-6	CASSFDPGRLNSPLHF
TRBV27	TRBJ2-7	CASSLSVLAGAYEQYF
TRBV5-4	TRBJ1-1	CASSFGLNTEAFF
TRBV3-1/TRBV3-2	TRBJ2-7	CASSQGVRDEQYF
TRBV11-1	TRBJ2-1	CASSFLGTSYNEQFF
TRBV3-1/TRBV3-2	TRBJ2-1	CASSPMGQGANEQFF
TRBV3-1/TRBV3-2	TRBJ2-1	CASSLGQLSYNEQFF
TRBV11-2	TRBJ2-7	CASSLTTSGGYEQYF
TRBV18	TRBJ1-6	CASQGAEFYNSPLHF
TRBV19	TRBJ1-5	CASQLGTGPQHF
TRBV30	TRBJ1-2	CAWSGDRGYGYTF
TRBV11-2	TRBJ1-5	CASSLDGGWGNQPQHF
TRBV28	TRBJ1-2	CASGTDRDRGLRGGYTF
TRBV6-5	TRBJ1-2	CASSTQGDGYTF
TRBV7-9	TRBJ1-6	CASSRMGRINSPLHF
TRBV27	TRBJ1-5	CASRRGTQGNQPQHF
TRBV19	TRBJ2-5	CASKVGTGASETQYF
TRBV7-9	TRBJ2-2	CASSRMTPFPSTGELFF
TRBV7-9	TRBJ2-7	CASSLSGLASYEQYF
TRBV27	TRBJ2-7	CASSFTGAEQYF
TRBV7-3	TRBJ2-2	CASSLLGTGELFF
TRBV5-5	TRBJ2-1	CASRVSGGNNEQFF
TRBV5-1	TRBJ2-7	CASSLERREEQYF